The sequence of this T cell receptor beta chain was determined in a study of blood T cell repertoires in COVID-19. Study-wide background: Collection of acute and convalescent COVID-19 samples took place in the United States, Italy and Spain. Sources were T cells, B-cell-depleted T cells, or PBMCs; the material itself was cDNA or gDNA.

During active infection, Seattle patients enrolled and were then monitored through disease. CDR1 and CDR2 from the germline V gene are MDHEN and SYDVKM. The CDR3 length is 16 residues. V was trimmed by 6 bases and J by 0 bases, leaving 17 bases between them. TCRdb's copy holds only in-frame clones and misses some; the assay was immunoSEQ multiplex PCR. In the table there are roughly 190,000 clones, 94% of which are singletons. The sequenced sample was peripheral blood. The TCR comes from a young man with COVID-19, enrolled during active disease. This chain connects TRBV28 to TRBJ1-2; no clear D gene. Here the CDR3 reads CASRVRTRGANYGYTF. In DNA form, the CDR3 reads TGTGCCAGCAGAGTACGGACCCGGGGAGCTAACTATGGCTACACCTTC.